The clone carrying this T cell receptor beta chain is a singleton in its sample. This specimen comes from a study of identifying expanded T cells in peripheral blood. CDR1 SGDLS and CDR2 YYNGEE come from the germline V gene. CDR3 length: 15 amino acids. V gave up 0 bases and J gave up 3 bases; unmatched junction bases: 3. Repertoires were generated with immunoSEQ multiplex PCR, while TCRdb's copy carries only in-frame clones and drops some. In the table there are tens of thousands of clones, 88% of which are singletons. Healthy donors had no documented immune events, such as infections, while sampled.

The sequence was collected from a person aged 18-69 years in good health. The specimen sequenced was blood. The chain uses TRBV9 and TRBJ2-7, with 10 nucleotides matching TRBD2. Here the CDR3 DNA reads TGTGCCAGCAGCGTAGGACTAGCGGGCGACTACGAGCAGTACTTC. Translation gives CASSVGLAGDYEQYF. Combining the CDR3 with reference TRBV9 and TRBJ2-7 gives the whole variable domain DSGVTQTPKHLITATGQRVTLRCSPRSGDLSVYWYQQSLDQGLQFLIQYYNGEERAKGNILERFSAQQFPDLHSELNLSSLELGDSALYFCASSVGLAGDYEQYFGPGTRLTVT.